The 25 T cell receptor beta chains below all came from one sample that was sequenced in a study of OX40 agonist ivuxolimab in advanced cancers. The data were produced by immunoSEQ multiplex PCR, yet TCRdb's version contains in-frame clones alone and is incomplete. The sample records approximately 40,000 clones, roughly 82% being singletons. Sequences were derived from CD4+ or CD8+ T cells sorted from blood, sampled in a trial of the OX40 agonist ivuxolimab. These TCRs come from an adult with an advanced solid tumor such as melanoma, head and neck, liver or kidney cancer.

In the case of this clone: One junction end does not reproduce the germline sequence, and a read error may be involved. Other nucleotide sequences from this sample produce the same CDR3. This chain uses TRBV13 with TRBJ2-7; 9 bases fit TRBD1. The germline V gene has CDR1 PRHDT and CDR2 FYEKMQ (reference sequence). The CDR3 is made up of 15 amino acids. CDR3 residues: CASSLEGQGNYEQYF. The CDR3 DNA reads TGTGCCAGCAGCTTAGAGGGACAGGGCAACTACGAACAGTACTTC.

The chain joins TRBV5-1 to TRBJ2-5, with a weak D call TRBD2 (6 bases). V was cut by 4 bases and J by 2 bases, with 12 bases left in between. This CDR3 is built from 14 residues. Germline CDR1 is SGHRS and CDR2 is YFSETQ. The CDR3 DNA reads TGCGCCAGCAGCCCCCGACTAGAACAAGAGACCCAGTACTTC. Translating it yields CASSPRLEQETQYF.

This chain connects TRBV7-8 to TRBJ2-1; TRBD2 might be the D (6 bases). The CDR3 is made up of 18 amino acids. Germline V gene sequence: CDR1 SGHVS, CDR2 FQNEAQ. The germline V and J ends were trimmed by 5 bases and 2 bases, with 22 bases remaining between them. This CDR3 is CASSPPLRLAKAYNEQFF. For the CDR3, the DNA is TGTGCCAGCAGCCCACCGCTGCGGCTAGCGAAAGCCTACAATGAGCAGTTCTTC.

This sequence joins TRBV6-6 and TRBJ2-7; 8 nucleotides line up with TRBD1. This CDR3 contains 14 residues. CDR1 and CDR2 (germline): MNHNY, SVGAGI (reference sequence). The V segment lost 4 bases and the J segment 4 bases; nucleotides outside the gene matches: 6. CDR3 DNA: TGTGCCAGCAGTTTGGGACAGGTGGCGTACGAGCAGTACTTC. As protein: CASSLGQVAYEQYF.

The chain uses TRBV19 and TRBJ1-2, with unresolved D. The ends were cut back, 6 bases at V and 7 bases at J, with 15 bases in the middle. Germline V lookup: CDR1 LNHDA, CDR2 SQIVND (reference sequence). This CDR3 is built from 13 residues. The CDR3 DNA is TGTGCCAGTAGCAGAGAAAACGCTGGTGGCTACACCTTC. This sequence encodes CASSRENAGGYTF.

The chain uses TRBV18 and TRBJ1-3, with TRBD1 identical over 8 bases. Germline assignment: CDR1 KGHSH and CDR2 LQKENI. The CDR3 contains 15 residues. The V segment lost 3 bases and the J segment 2 bases; nucleotides outside the gene matches: 3. Here the CDR3 reads CASSPTGEPGNTIYF. The CDR3 DNA reads TGTGCCAGCTCACCGACAGGGGAACCTGGAAACACCATATATTTT.

J is TRBJ1-5 and V is TRBV6-5, with D possibly TRBD1 on 6 matching bases. This CDR3 has 13 residues. V was pared by 6 bases and J by 5 bases, with 11 bases between. CDR1 is MNHEY, CDR2 SVGAGI, per germline. The CDR3 protein is CASSHGQHQPQHF. In nucleotides, the CDR3 is TGTGCCAGCAGCCACGGACAGCATCAGCCCCAGCATTTT.

This chain joins TRBV2 and TRBJ1-5; D is undetermined. CDR3 length: 12 residues. Germline V gives CDR1 SNHLY, CDR2 FYNNEI. V was trimmed by 6 bases and J by 1 base, leaving 4 bases between them. The CDR3 nucleotides read TGTGCCAGCAGCATAAGCAATCAGCCCCAGCATTTT. Residues: CASSISNQPQHF.

This clone has a single count. J is TRBJ2-5 and V is TRBV21-1. TRBV21-1 constitutes a pseudogene. The CDR3 contains 13 residues. The CDR3 here is CASSKWGQETQYF. In DNA, the CDR3 is TGTGCCAGCAGCAAATGGGGTCAAGAGACCCAGTACTTC.

This chain's CDR3 is CASSSTPIYGYTF. The CDR3 region has the DNA TGTGCCAGCAGCTCTACTCCGATCTATGGCTACACCTTC. The V call is TRBV7-9, the J call TRBJ1-2; no firm D call. Germline V lookup: CDR1 SEHNR, CDR2 FQNEAQ (reference sequence). With 4 bases removed from V and 4 bases from J, the gap between germline ends came to 10 bases. The CDR3 spans 13 residues.

This clone occurred once. The V and J genes are TRBV10-1 and TRBJ2-3; 14 nucleotides agree with TRBD2. V trimming: 4 bases; J trimming: 8 bases; junction bases outside the gene matches: 8. Germline values: CDR1 WNHNN, CDR2 SYGVQD (reference sequence). This CDR3 is 16 amino acids long. The CDR3 is CASSAGTSGSRGTQYF. CDR3 sequence (DNA): TGCGCCAGCAGTGCCGGGACTAGCGGGAGTAGGGGTACGCAGTATTTT.

This chain uses TRBV6-1 with TRBJ1-5; weak D call: TRBD1 (5 bases). Germline assignment: CDR1 MNHNS and CDR2 SASEGT. Trimming cost V 4 bases and J 4 bases, with 14 bases left between them. The CDR3 runs 15 residues. DNA for the CDR3: TGTGCCAGCAGTGGGCCGGGACCTCCAAATCAGCCCCAGCATTTT. Amino acid sequence: CASSGPGPPNQPQHF.

The chain has TRBV7-8 and TRBJ2-7, with 13 bases aligning to TRBD2. The CDR3 length is 16 residues. V was pared by 6 bases and J by 4 bases, with 9 bases of the junction left unmatched. Germline V gene sequence: CDR1 SGHVS, CDR2 FQNEAQ. The CDR3 DNA follows: TGTGCCAGCAGTTACCCGGGGACTAGCGGGATGTACGAGCAGTACTTC. This sequence encodes CASSYPGTSGMYEQYF.

V usage is TRBV19 and J usage is TRBJ2-1; TRBD2 aligns across 7 bases. After removal of 0 bases from V and 3 bases from J, the junction contained 5 bases not matched to a gene. The CDR3 totals 16 residues. Germline CDR1 LNHDA, CDR2 SQIVND (reference sequence). The CDR3 DNA reads as TGTGCCAGTAGTATAGACTTTGGCGGGAGCTACAATGAGCAGTTCTTC. It is translated as CASSIDFGGSYNEQFF. The variable domain in full, with the rest retrieved from reference TRBV19 and TRBJ2-1, is DGGITQSPKYLFRKEGQNVTLSCEQNLNHDAMYWYRQDPGQGLRLIYYSQIVNDFQKGDIAEGYSVSREKKESFPLTVTSAQKNPTAFYLCASSIDFGGSYNEQFFGPGTRLTVL.

This clone was counted only a few times. V and J are TRBV30 and TRBJ2-3, with a possible D match to TRBD1 (6 bases). In germline, CDR1 is GTSNPN, CDR2 SVGIG (reference sequence). This CDR3 region has 13 residues. Deletions cut 0 bases from V and 6 bases from J, with 10 bases between. Here the CDR3 DNA reads TGTGCCTGGAGTGTCAGGGGCTCTGATACGCAGTATTTT. As protein: CAWSVRGSDTQYF.

The genes are TRBV28 and TRBJ2-7, with D hard to call. CDR3 length equals 11 residues. Germline V gene lookup returns CDR1 MDHEN and CDR2 SYDVKM. V was shortened by 2 bases and J by 7 bases, with 6 bases between the two germline ends. The CDR3 region has the DNA TGTGCCAGCAGTTTACTCAGGGAGCAGTACTTC. Its protein product is CASSLLREQYF.

This clone was seen once. One end of the junction fails to match germline, which may point to a read error. J is TRBJ2-7 and V is TRBV19; TRBD1 matches at 7 bases. The CDR3 consists of 13 residues. Looked up from germline, CDR1 is LNHDA and CDR2 is SQIVND (reference sequence). DNA of the CDR3: TGTGCCACCACTCAGGGGGTTTCCTTCGAGCAGTACTTC. Protein sequence: CATTQGVSFEQYF.

This clone came up a few times. CDR3 sequence: CASSIGGNSPLHF. CDR3 nucleotides: TGTGCCAGTAGTATTGGGGGCAATTCACCCCTCCACTTT. The rearrangement links TRBV19 to TRBJ1-6, with D possibly matching TRBD1 (6 bases). Trimming left V 3 bases short and J 7 bases short, with 7 bases between. Germline-derived CDR1 and CDR2 are LNHDA and SQIVND (reference sequence). The CDR3 spans 13 residues.

The chain links TRBV10-1 to TRBJ2-7; a weak D match, TRBD2 (5 bases). With 6 bases removed from V and 2 bases from J, the gap between germline ends came to 11 bases. CDR1 and CDR2 (germline): WNHNN, SYGVQD (reference sequence). The CDR3 has 13 residues. Written as DNA, the CDR3 is TGCGCCAGCAGCCTACCCGGGGCCTACGAGCAGTACTTC. Its translation: CASSLPGAYEQYF.

This chain joins TRBV29-1 and TRBJ2-4; D ambiguous. The CDR3 runs to 14 residues. Looked up from germline, CDR1 is SQVTM and CDR2 is ANQGSEA. Between the trimmed V and J ends, which lost 0 bases and 0 bases, there was a span of 6 bases. The CDR3 loop is CSVEDPLAKNIQYF. CDR3 bases: TGCAGCGTTGAAGATCCACTAGCCAAAAACATTCAGTACTTC.

The chain joins TRBV2 to TRBJ2-3, with D perhaps given as TRBD1 or TRBD2 (5 bases each). Germline V gene data show CDR1 as SNHLY and CDR2 as FYNNEI. With 2 bases removed from V and 4 bases from J, the gap between germline ends came to 10 bases. The CDR3 contains 14 residues. The CDR3 reads CASSENLGADTQYF. For the CDR3, the DNA is TGTGCCAGCAGTGAAAACTTGGGGGCAGATACGCAGTATTTT.

This chain uses TRBV7-2 with TRBJ2-1; 7 bases match TRBD2. Germline-derived CDR1 and CDR2 are SGHTA and FQGNSA. After removal of 5 bases from V and 15 bases from J, the junction contained 10 bases not matched to a gene. The CDR3 covers 12 residues. As DNA, the CDR3 is TGTGCCAGCAGCAGGACTAGGGATGTTTGGTTCTTC. Its protein is CASSRTRDVWFF.

V and J are TRBV5-1 and TRBJ2-7; D is perhaps TRBD2 (6 bases). Germline CDR1 SGHRS, CDR2 YFSETQ. V was trimmed by 5 bases and J by 4 bases, leaving 16 bases between them. The CDR3 runs to 14 residues. CDR3 sequence (DNA): TGCGCCAGCAGGGGAACTAGCAGAGCATACGAGCAGTACTTC. Its protein is CASRGTSRAYEQYF.

This chain uses TRBV6-5 with TRBJ2-1; TRBD1 agrees at 9 bases. The CDR3 covers 15 residues. The germline V gene has CDR1 MNHEY and CDR2 SVGAGI. The trim removed 0 bases at V and 7 bases at J, leaving 4 bases unmatched. The CDR3 DNA sequence: TGTGCCAGCAGTTACTCGAAAGACAGGGGGAATGAGCAGTTCTTC. Its translation: CASSYSKDRGNEQFF.

The chain couples TRBV30 to TRBJ2-7; 9 bases agree with TRBD2. The V gene's germline CDR1 is GTSNPN and CDR2 SVGIG (reference sequence). The CDR3 contains 14 residues. The junction had 9 bases not matched to a gene; V was cut back by 2 bases and J by 7 bases. CDR3 loop: CAWSTGLASEEQYF. CDR3 nucleotides: TGTGCCTGGAGTACGGGACTAGCCTCGGAAGAGCAGTACTTC.